A selection of T cell receptor beta chains follows, all from one sample in a study of T-cell reconstitution after alpha-beta-depleted transplantation in children. TCRdb re-derived calls from the PCR reads in MiXCR, one entry per CDR3 protein. The sample yields about 300,000 distinct CDR3 sequences, 10% seen once. The starting material was PBMCs, obtained before TCRalphabeta/CD19-depleted stem cell transplant. Every receptor here comes from a boy under two years old with acute myeloid leukemia, due to receive a stem cell transplant. The CDR3 runs from the conserved cysteine through the conserved F or W. The D gene is left open where the match is weak. Size values are once, few and many counts, or a class for expanded clones, and some rows have none.

d_gene	len	v_gene	abundance	j_gene	CDR3aa	CDR3nt
TRBD2	16	TRBV4-3	many	TRBJ2-7	CASSQDFLAGGREQYF	TGCGCCAGCAGCCAAGATTTTCTAGCGGGAGGGCGCGAGCAGTACTTC
NA	17	TRBV7-8	many	TRBJ2-1	CASSLAPRRSSYNEQFF	TGTGCCAGCAGCTTAGCGCCAAGGAGGAGCTCCTACAATGAGCAGTTCTTC
NA	15	TRBV27	many	TRBJ2-2	CASSSPGGYTGELFF	TGTGCCAGCAGTTCCCCGGGGGGCTACACCGGGGAGCTGTTTTTT
NA	12	TRBV10-3	many	TRBJ1-6	CAISQTESPLHF	TGTGCCATCAGCCAGACAGAGTCACCCCTCCACTTT
NA	14	TRBV29-1	many	TRBJ2-7	CSVEVAGKGREQYF	TGCAGCGTTGAGGTCGCAGGGAAGGGGCGCGAGCAGTACTTC
TRBD2	15	TRBV11-1	few	TRBJ2-1	CASSSGTSGVDEQFF	TGTGCCAGCAGTTCCGGGACTAGCGGGGTGGATGAGCAGTTCTTC
NA	14	TRBV3-1	many	TRBJ1-3	CASSQYGSGNTIYF	TGTGCCAGCAGCCAATACGGTTCTGGAAACACCATATATTTT
NA	11	TRBV7-9	many	TRBJ2-6	CASSSGNVLTF	TGTGCCAGCAGCTCGGGCAACGTCCTGACTTTC
TRBD1	15	TRBV7-2	few	TRBJ2-7	CASTPRGQGGDEQYF	TGTGCCAGCACCCCCAGGGGACAGGGGGGGGACGAGCAGTACTTC
TRBD1	18	TRBV5-1	many	TRBJ2-7	CASSLRGNRQGATDEQYF	TGCGCCAGCAGCTTGAGGGGGAACAGACAGGGGGCGACGGACGAGCAGTACTTC
NA	14	TRBV5-4	NA	TRBJ2-5	CASSLRTEQETQYF	TGTGCCAGCAGCTTGAGGACAGAACAAGAGACCCAGTACTTC
NA	15	TRBV20-1	many	TRBJ2-7	CSARKTPGDSYEQYF	TGCAGTGCTAGAAAGACTCCCGGGGACTCCTACGAGCAGTACTTC
NA	16	TRBV28	many	TRBJ2-1	CASSLTSRSPYNEQFF	TGTGCCAGCAGTCTCACCTCTAGATCGCCCTACAATGAGCAGTTCTTC
NA	15	TRBV7-9	NA	TRBJ2-7	CASSLPQTAAEEQYF	TGTGCCAGCAGCTTACCCCAGACAGCGGCTGAAGAGCAGTACTTC
NA	17	TRBV18	many	TRBJ2-7	CASSPNRGQGSLYEQYF	TGTGCCAGCTCACCTAACAGAGGGCAGGGGTCCCTTTACGAGCAGTACTTC
NA	14	TRBV7-9	NA	TRBJ1-6	CASSLGRENSPLHF	TGTGCCAGCAGCTTAGGCAGGGAGAATTCACCCCTCCACTTT
NA	13	TRBV28	many	TRBJ1-6	CASSLWGNSPLHF	TGTGCCAGCAGTTTATGGGGGAATTCACCCCTCCACTTT
NA	12	TRBV23-1	few	TRBJ1-6	CASFLGDSPLHF	TGCGCCAGCTTTCTAGGGGATTCACCCCTCCACTTT
TRBD1	14	TRBV12-3/TRBV12-4	many	TRBJ1-3	CASSRTGIGNTIYF	TGTGCCAGCAGTCGGACAGGGATTGGAAACACCATATATTTT
NA	16	TRBV9	few	TRBJ2-3	CASSLTSRGSKDTQYF	TGTGCCAGCAGCTTAACCTCGAGGGGGAGTAAGGATACGCAGTATTTT
NA	13	TRBV12-3/TRBV12-4	many	TRBJ2-5	CASSSSGRETQYF	TGTGCCAGCAGTTCCTCGGGGAGGGAGACCCAGTACTTC
NA	15	TRBV6-1	few	TRBJ1-6	CASSGGDGDNSPLHF	TGTGCCAGCAGTGGAGGGGACGGGGATAATTCACCCCTCCACTTT
NA	17	TRBV7-6	NA	TRBJ2-6	CASSLIQGGSGANVLTF	TGTGCCAGCAGCTTGATCCAGGGCGGCTCTGGGGCCAACGTCCTGACTTTC
TRBD2	15	TRBV7-9	many	TRBJ2-7	CASSFLAGSSYEQYF	TGTGCCAGCAGCTTCTTAGCGGGGAGCTCCTACGAGCAGTACTTC
NA	16	TRBV5-1	few	TRBJ2-1	CASSWRGPTPYNEQFF	TGCGCCAGCAGCTGGAGGGGCCCGACGCCTTACAATGAGCAGTTCTTC
NA	14	TRBV20-1	many	TRBJ1-2	CSARYSGVDYGYTF	TGCAGTGCTCGTTACAGTGGGGTAGATTATGGCTACACCTTC